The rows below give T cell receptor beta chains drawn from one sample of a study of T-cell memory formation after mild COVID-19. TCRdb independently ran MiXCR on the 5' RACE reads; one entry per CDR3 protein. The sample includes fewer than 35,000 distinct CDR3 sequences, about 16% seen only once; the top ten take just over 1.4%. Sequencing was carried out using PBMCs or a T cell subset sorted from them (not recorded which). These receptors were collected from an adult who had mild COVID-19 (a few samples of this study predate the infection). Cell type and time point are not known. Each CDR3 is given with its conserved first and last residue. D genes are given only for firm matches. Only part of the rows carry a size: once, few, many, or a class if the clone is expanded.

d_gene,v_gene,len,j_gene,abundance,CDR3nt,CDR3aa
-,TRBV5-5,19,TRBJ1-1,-,TGTGCCAGCAGCGTGGTAGTCGCGGGCCAGAGGCCAACAAACACTGAAGCTTTCTTT,CASSVVVAGQRPTNTEAFF
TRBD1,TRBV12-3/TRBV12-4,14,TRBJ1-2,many,TGTGCCAGCAGCCTCAGGGGGCTAGACTATGGCTACACCTTC,CASSLRGLDYGYTF
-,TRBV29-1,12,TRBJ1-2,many,TGCAGCGTTGGGGGGATGGGCTATGGCTACACCTTC,CSVGGMGYGYTF
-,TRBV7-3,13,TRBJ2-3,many,TGTGCCAGCAGCTTAGTTAGCACAGATACGCAGTATTTT,CASSLVSTDTQYF
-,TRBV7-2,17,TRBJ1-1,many,TGTGCCAGCAATCCTCCAAGCCTTTACAAAATGAACACTGAAGCTTTCTTT,CASNPPSLYKMNTEAFF
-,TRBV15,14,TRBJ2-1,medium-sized,TGTGCCACCAGCAGAGATCGAGGCTTCGATGAGCAGTTCTTC,CATSRDRGFDEQFF
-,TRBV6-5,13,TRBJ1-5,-,TGTGCCAGCACCGGGACCGGAGGGGAGCCCCAGCATTTT,CASTGTGGEPQHF
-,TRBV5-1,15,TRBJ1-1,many,TGCGCCAGCAGCTTGGACCAGGGGATTGGCACTGAAGCTTTCTTT,CASSLDQGIGTEAFF
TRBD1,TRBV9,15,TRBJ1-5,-,TGTGCCAGCAGCGCTGGACAGGCCAGCAATCAGCCCCAGCATTTT,CASSAGQASNQPQHF
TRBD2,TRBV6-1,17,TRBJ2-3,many,TGTGCCAGCAGTGAAGGACGGACTAGCGGGAGTTTCGATACGCAGTATTTT,CASSEGRTSGSFDTQYF
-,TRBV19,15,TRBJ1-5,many,TGTGCCAGTAGGAATATAAGGGATAGCAATCAGCCCCAGCATTTT,CASRNIRDSNQPQHF
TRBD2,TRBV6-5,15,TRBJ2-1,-,TGTGCCAGCAGGGAAGCGGGAGGGCCCCACAATGAGCAGTTCTTC,CASREAGGPHNEQFF
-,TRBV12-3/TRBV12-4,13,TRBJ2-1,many,TGTGCCAGCAGTTTAGGCCCATACAATGAGCAGTTCTTC,CASSLGPYNEQFF
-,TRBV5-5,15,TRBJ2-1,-,TGTGCCAGCAGCTTGGAGTGGGGCTCCTACAATGAGCAGTTCTTC,CASSLEWGSYNEQFF
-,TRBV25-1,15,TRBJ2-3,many,TGTGCCAGCAGTGAATGGAGGGGGAGCACAGATACGCAGTATTTT,CASSEWRGSTDTQYF
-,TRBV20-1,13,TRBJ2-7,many,TGCAGTGCTAGTCTGGAACGGCCCTACGAGCAGTACTTC,CSASLERPYEQYF
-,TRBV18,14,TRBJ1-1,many,TGTGCCAGCTCACCACAGGGGCAGAACACTGAAGCTTTCTTT,CASSPQGQNTEAFF
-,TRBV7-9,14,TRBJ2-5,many,TGTGCCAGCAGCTTACGAGGGGGATCCGAGACCCAGTACTTC,CASSLRGGSETQYF
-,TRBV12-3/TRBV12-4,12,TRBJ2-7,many,TGTGCCAGCAGTTTAGCGGGGGGCGAGCAGTACTTC,CASSLAGGEQYF
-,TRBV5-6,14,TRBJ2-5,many,TGTGCCAGCAGCTTGGGCAGAGTCCTAGAGACCCAGTACTTC,CASSLGRVLETQYF
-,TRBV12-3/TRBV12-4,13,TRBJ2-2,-,TGTGCCAGCAGTTTAAAACGCACCGGGGAGCTGTTTTTT,CASSLKRTGELFF
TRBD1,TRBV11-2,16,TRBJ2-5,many,TGTGCCAGCAGCTTAGCCCCGACAGGGGGCCAAGAGACCCAGTACTTC,CASSLAPTGGQETQYF
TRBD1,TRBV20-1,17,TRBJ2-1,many,TGCAGTGCTAGAGGTGGTCCGGGACAGGGCGCTTCTCATGAGCAGTTCTTC,CSARGGPGQGASHEQFF
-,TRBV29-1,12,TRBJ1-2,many,TGCAGCGTTTGGCAGGGTCCACTTGGCTACACCTTC,CSVWQGPLGYTF
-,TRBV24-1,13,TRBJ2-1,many,TGTGCCACCGCAGCAGGAGGAGCGTATGAGCAGTTCTTC,CATAAGGAYEQFF
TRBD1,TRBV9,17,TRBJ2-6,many,TGTGCCAGCAGCGTGGACAGGGCGGCCTCTGGGGCCAACGTCCTGACTTTC,CASSVDRAASGANVLTF
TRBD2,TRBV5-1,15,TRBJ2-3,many,TGCGCCAGCAGCTTGGTGCGGGGGGGCGCGGATACGCAGTATTTT,CASSLVRGGADTQYF
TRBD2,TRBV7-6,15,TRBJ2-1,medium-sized,TGTGCCAGCAGCTTAGGGACTAGCGGGAGGGGGGAGCAGTTCTTC,CASSLGTSGRGEQFF
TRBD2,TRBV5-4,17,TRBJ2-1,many,TGTGCCAGCAGCTCCGGTTGGTCCAGCGGGGACTACAATGAGCAGTTCTTC,CASSSGWSSGDYNEQFF
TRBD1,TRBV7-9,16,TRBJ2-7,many,TGTGCCAGCAGCTTAGCGGGCAGGGGGAGAACCTACGAGCAGTACTTC,CASSLAGRGRTYEQYF
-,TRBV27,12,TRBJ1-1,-,TGTGCCAGCGGAGTGTTGGGAACTGAAGCTTTCTTT,CASGVLGTEAFF
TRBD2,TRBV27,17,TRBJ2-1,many,TGTGCCAGCAGCTCCCCGAGCCTAGCGGGGGTATACAATGAGCAGTTCTTC,CASSSPSLAGVYNEQFF
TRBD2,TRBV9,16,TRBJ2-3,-,TGTGCCAGCAGCCGGACCGGGGACTACCCTTCAGATACGCAGTATTTT,CASSRTGDYPSDTQYF
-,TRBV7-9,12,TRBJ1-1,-,TGTGCCAGCAGCTTCGGTCTGACTGAAGCTTTCTTT,CASSFGLTEAFF
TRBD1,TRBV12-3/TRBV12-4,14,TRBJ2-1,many,TGTGCCAGCAGCCCACTTACAGGGGCACATGAGCAGTTCTTC,CASSPLTGAHEQFF